Each of the 18 T cell receptor beta chains below was sequenced from the same sample in a study of identical twins. Each CDR3 protein is one row after TCRdb ran MiXCR on the 5' RACE reads. The sample lists 690,000 or so distinct CDR3 sequences; over 5% were seen once. The sequenced sample consisted of naive T cells sorted from blood. The receptors stem from a man aged 18 to 29 in good health.

The chain carries TRBV6-6 and TRBJ2-5; no clear D gene. V lost 1 base and J lost 1, with 4 bases in between. CDR1 and CDR2 (germline): MNHNY, SVGAGI (reference sequence). The CDR3 contains 13 residues. The DNA for the CDR3 is TGTGCCAGCAGTTACTACCTCCAAGAGACCCAGTACTTC. The encoded protein is CASSYYLQETQYF.

The chain joins TRBV18 to TRBJ2-3; D unclear. Between the trimmed V and J ends, which lost 1 base and 5 bases, there was a span of 19 bases. This CDR3 region has 17 residues. Germline V lookup: CDR1 KGHSH, CDR2 LQKENI. The CDR3 DNA is TGTGCCAGCTCACCACAGGGAAGGGCATCCGTCAGAGATACGCAGTATTTT. Its translation: CASSPQGRASVRDTQYF.

A few counts support this clonotype. J is TRBJ2-1 and V is TRBV12-3 or TRBV12-4; 7 nucleotides align to TRBD2. After removal of 7 bases from V and 10 bases from J, the junction contained 19 bases not matched to a gene. The CDR3 is made up of 16 amino acids. The CDR3 DNA sequence: TGTGCCAGCACCCTCCAAGGGGCGGGAGTATTACGGGAGCAGTTCTTC. Protein product: CASTLQGAGVLREQFF.

This clonotype has at least ten counts. The chain has TRBV6-5 and TRBJ2-3, with 7 bases aligning to TRBD2. Germline assignment: CDR1 MNHEY and CDR2 SVGAGI. The V gene end was trimmed by 2 bases and the J gene end by 2 bases; junction bases not matched to a gene: 16. The length of the CDR3 is 19 residues. CDR3 sequence: CASSYGVGIGTKLTDTQYF. CDR3 in DNA: TGTGCCAGCAGTTACGGGGTTGGGATCGGGACTAAACTCACAGATACGCAGTATTTT.

The chain links TRBV12-3 or TRBV12-4 to TRBJ2-1; D remains ambiguous. The CDR3 runs to 12 residues. Trimming shortened V by 4 bases and J by 7 bases, and 8 bases separated the two germline ends. Written as DNA, the CDR3 is TGTGCCAGCAGTTCACTAAAAAATGAGCAGTTCTTC. Its translation is CASSSLKNEQFF.

Ten or more counts support this clonotype. V gene TRBV13 combines with J gene TRBJ2-1; possible D gene TRBD1, 6 bases. The V and J ends lost 8 bases and 4 bases respectively, with 15 bases between them. Germline lookup yields CDR1 PRHDT and CDR2 FYEKMQ (reference sequence). The CDR3 has 14 residues. The CDR3 sequence is CASARDIPYNEQFF. CDR3 DNA: TGTGCCAGCGCCCGGGACATTCCATACAATGAGCAGTTCTTC.

Many counts were recorded for this clonotype. The chain uses TRBV6-2 or TRBV6-3 and TRBJ2-2; weak D call: TRBD2 (6 bases). CDR3 length: 13 amino acids. The germline gives CDR1 MNHEY, CDR2 SVGEGT. Trimming cost V 6 bases and J 6 bases, with 11 bases left between them. CDR3 bases: TGTGCCAGCAGAAGGGAGGTAGCCGGGGAGCTGTTTTTT. Translating gives CASRREVAGELFF.

This clonotype was recorded many times. The chain carries TRBV4-3 and TRBJ2-5; D remains ambiguous. This CDR3 spans 15 amino acids. Trimming took 1 base from V and 5 from J, leaving 14 bases between them. The germline gives CDR1 LGHNA, CDR2 YSLEER. The CDR3 protein is CASSQGTPTMETQYF. The DNA for the CDR3 is TGCGCCAGCAGCCAAGGTACCCCAACCATGGAGACCCAGTACTTC.

CDR3 DNA: TGTGCCAGCAGTCCCTACGACCGCCGAGCACGGGACGAGCAGTACTTC. Residues: CASSPYDRRARDEQYF. The chain carries TRBV27 and TRBJ2-7, with unresolved D. There are 16 residues in the CDR3. Per germline, CDR1 MNHEY and CDR2 SMNVEV (reference sequence). V was trimmed by 5 bases and J by 5 bases, leaving 22 bases between them.

This rearrangement joins TRBV20-1 to TRBJ2-7; D perhaps matches TRBD2 (6 bases). Germline V gene lookup returns CDR1 DFQATT and CDR2 SNEGSKA (reference sequence). V was pared by 5 bases and J by 3 bases, with 14 bases between. This CDR3 is built from 13 residues. The CDR3 DNA reads TGCAGTGCTGCCTCGGGAGACTTCTACGAGCAGTACTTC. Translation: CSAASGDFYEQYF.

V usage is TRBV6-1 and J usage is TRBJ2-2; 9 positions agree with TRBD2. The CDR3 extends over 16 amino acids. Germline CDR1 MNHNS, CDR2 SASEGT. Losses at the gene ends were 5 bases for V and 5 bases for J; bases not matched to a gene: 9. This CDR3 is CASSPYAGGLTGELFF. The DNA of the CDR3 is TGTGCCAGCAGTCCCTACGCGGGAGGGTTGACCGGGGAGCTGTTTTTT.

This clonotype was found many times. The chain couples TRBV4-3 to TRBJ2-7; D remains unclear. Germline CDR1 is LGHNA and CDR2 is YSLEER. V was shortened by 7 bases and J by 5 bases, with 3 bases between the two germline ends. The CDR3 is 9 residues long. CDR3 loop: CASKDEQYF. In DNA form, the CDR3 reads TGCGCCAGCAAGGACGAGCAGTACTTC.

The rearrangement uses TRBV28 and TRBJ2-7; no clear D. V lost 3 bases, J lost 3 bases, and 12 bases lay in between. CDR3 length equals 14 residues. Germline CDR1 and CDR2: MDHEN and SYDVKM. CDR3 DNA sequence: TGTGCCAGCAGTTTCAAGGGTCCCCTCTACGAGCAGTACTTC. Its protein product is CASSFKGPLYEQYF.

A word on this clonotype: It is likely a read error, because the conserved phenylalanine at the end of the CDR3 is missing. The V call is TRBV15, the J call TRBJ2-1; the D gene could be TRBD1 or TRBD2 (6 bases each). Trimming cost V 0 bases and J 7 bases, with 16 bases left between them. This CDR3 region has 16 residues. Germline-derived CDR1 and CDR2 are LNHNV and YYDKDF (reference sequence). The CDR3 here is CATSRDLGARENEQFS. The CDR3 region has the DNA TGTGCCACCAGCAGAGATCTGGGGGCGCGGGAAAATGAGCAGTTCTCC.

The gene calls are TRBV5-1 and TRBJ2-7, with D maybe TRBD1 (6 bases). V lost 8 bases and J 2 bases, leaving 20 bases between the germline ends. The CDR3 runs to 15 residues. Germline V gene lookup returns CDR1 SGHRS and CDR2 YFSETQ. The CDR3: CASKPLPGGAYEQYV. The CDR3 bases are TGCGCCAGTAAGCCACTTCCTGGGGGCGCCTACGAGCAGTACGTC.

The chain joins TRBV29-1 to TRBJ1-1; weak D call: TRBD1 (6 bases). V was trimmed by 4 bases and J by 9 bases, leaving 24 bases between them. This CDR3 spans 15 amino acids. Germline CDR1 is SQVTM and CDR2 is ANQGSEA. The CDR3 region has the DNA TGCAGCGTTGGGCGGAGACAGGCCCAAAGAGGGAAAGCTTTCTTT. Translation gives CSVGRRQAQRGKAFF. The full variable domain, completed using reference TRBV29-1 and TRBJ1-1, is SAVISQKPSRDICQRGTSLTIQCQVDSQVTMMFWYRQQPGQSLTLIATANQGSEATYESGFVIDKFPISRPNLTFSTLTVSNMSPEDSSIYLCSVGRRQAQRGKAFFGQGTRLTVV.

The rearrangement joins TRBV6-2 or TRBV6-3 to TRBJ2-3; D uncertain. CDR3 length: 12 amino acids. V lost 2 bases and J lost 4, with 4 bases in between. Germline V gene data show CDR1 as MNHEY and CDR2 as SVGEGT. The CDR3 protein is CASSYASDTQYF. CDR3 in DNA: TGTGCCAGCAGTTACGCCTCAGATACGCAGTATTTT.

This clonotype came up many times. The J gene is TRBJ2-7, the V gene TRBV5-1; D unclear. The CDR3 runs 15 residues. Trimming cost V 0 bases and J 2 bases, with 12 bases left between them. Germline V CDR1 and CDR2: SGHRS, YFSETQ. The CDR3 is CASSLGWQSTYEQYF. As DNA, the CDR3 is TGCGCCAGCAGCTTGGGTTGGCAGAGTACCTACGAGCAGTACTTC. Complete variable domain (other parts from reference TRBV5-1 and TRBJ2-7): KAGVTQTPRYLIKTRGQQVTLSCSPISGHRSVSWYQQTPGQGLQFLFEYFSETQRNKGNFPGRFSGRQFSNSRSEMNVSTLELGDSALYLCASSLGWQSTYEQYFGPGTRLTVT.